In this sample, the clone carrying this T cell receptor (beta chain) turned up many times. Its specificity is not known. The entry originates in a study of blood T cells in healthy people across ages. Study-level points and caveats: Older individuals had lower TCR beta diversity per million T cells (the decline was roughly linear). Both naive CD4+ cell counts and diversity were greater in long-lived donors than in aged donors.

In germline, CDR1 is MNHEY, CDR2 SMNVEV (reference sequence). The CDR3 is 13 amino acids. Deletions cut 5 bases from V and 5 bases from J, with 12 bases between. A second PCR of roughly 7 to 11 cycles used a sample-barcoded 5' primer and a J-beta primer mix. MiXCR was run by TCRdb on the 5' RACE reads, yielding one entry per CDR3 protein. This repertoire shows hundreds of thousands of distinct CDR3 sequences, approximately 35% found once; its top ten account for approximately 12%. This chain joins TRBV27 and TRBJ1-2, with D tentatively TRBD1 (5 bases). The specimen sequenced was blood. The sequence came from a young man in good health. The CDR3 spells CASSVSAGYGYTF. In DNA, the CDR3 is TGTGCCAGCAGTGTTTCCGCAGGGTATGGCTACACCTTC.